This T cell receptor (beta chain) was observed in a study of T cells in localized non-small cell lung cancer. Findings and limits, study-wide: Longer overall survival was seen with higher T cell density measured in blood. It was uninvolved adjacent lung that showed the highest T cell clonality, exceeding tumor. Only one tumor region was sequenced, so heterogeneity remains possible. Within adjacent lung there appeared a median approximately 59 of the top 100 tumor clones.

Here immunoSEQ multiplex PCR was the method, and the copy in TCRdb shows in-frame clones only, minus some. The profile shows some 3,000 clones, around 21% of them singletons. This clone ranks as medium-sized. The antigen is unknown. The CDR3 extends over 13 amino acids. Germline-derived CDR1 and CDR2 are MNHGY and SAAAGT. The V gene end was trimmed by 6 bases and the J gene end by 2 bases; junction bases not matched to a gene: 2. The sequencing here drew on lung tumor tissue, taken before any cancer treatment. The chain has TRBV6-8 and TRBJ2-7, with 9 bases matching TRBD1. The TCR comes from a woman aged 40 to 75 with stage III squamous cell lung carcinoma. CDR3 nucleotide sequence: TGTGCCAGCAGAGGGACAGGGACCTACGAGCAGTACTTC. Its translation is CASRGTGTYEQYF.